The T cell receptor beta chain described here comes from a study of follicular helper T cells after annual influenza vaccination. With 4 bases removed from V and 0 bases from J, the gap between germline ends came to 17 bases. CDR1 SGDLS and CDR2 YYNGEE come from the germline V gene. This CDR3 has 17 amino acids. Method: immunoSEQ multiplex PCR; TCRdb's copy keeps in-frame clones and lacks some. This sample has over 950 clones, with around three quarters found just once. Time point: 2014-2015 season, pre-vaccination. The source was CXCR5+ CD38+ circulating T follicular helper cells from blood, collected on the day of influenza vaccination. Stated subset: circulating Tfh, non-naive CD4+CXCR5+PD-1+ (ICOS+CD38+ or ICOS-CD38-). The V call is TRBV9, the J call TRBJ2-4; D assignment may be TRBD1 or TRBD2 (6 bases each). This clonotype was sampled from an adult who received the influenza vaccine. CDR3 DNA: TGTGCCAGCAGCCCCATGGGGGGCGGGCTAGCCAAAAACATTCAGTACTTC. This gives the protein CASSPMGGGLAKNIQYF.